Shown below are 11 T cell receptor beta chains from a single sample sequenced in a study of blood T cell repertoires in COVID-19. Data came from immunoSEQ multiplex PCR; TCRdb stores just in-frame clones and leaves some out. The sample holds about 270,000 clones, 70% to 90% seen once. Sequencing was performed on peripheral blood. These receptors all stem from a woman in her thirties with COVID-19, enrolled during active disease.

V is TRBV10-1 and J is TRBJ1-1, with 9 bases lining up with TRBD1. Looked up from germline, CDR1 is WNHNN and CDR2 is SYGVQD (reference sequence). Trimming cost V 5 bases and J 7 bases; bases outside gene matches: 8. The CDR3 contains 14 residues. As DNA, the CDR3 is TGCGCCAGCAGTAATGCACCGGGACAGGGTGAAGCTTTCTTT. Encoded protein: CASSNAPGQGEAFF.

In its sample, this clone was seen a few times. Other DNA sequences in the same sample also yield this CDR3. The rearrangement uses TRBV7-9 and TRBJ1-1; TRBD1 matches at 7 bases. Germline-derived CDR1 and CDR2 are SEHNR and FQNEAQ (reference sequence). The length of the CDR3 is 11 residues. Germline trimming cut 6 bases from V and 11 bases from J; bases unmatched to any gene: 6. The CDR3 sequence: CASSLDRVAFF. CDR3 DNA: TGTGCCAGCAGTCTCGACAGGGTGGCTTTCTTT.

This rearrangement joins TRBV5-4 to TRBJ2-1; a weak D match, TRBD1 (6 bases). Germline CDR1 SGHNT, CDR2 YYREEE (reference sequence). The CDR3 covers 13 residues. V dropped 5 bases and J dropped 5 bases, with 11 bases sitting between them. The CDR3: CASRRTANNEQFF. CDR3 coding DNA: TGTGCCAGCAGGAGGACAGCCAACAATGAGCAGTTCTTC.

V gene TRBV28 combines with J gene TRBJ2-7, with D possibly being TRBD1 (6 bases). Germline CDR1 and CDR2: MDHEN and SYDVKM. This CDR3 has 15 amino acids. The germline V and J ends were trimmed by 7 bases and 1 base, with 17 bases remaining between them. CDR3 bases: TGTGCCAGCACTTCCCGGGTAAGGGGGTCCTACGAGCAGTACTTC. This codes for CASTSRVRGSYEQYF.

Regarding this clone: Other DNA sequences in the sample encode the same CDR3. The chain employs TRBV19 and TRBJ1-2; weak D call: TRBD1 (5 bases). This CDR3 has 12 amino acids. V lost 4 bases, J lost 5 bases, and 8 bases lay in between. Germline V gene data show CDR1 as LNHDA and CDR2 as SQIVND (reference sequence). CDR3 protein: CASSTTGYGYTF. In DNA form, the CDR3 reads TGTGCCAGTAGTACTACAGGTTATGGCTACACCTTC.

CDR3 coding DNA: TGTGCCAGCAGCCCCCCTTTCCTCCAAGAGACCCAGTACTTC. It encodes CASSPPFLQETQYF. The V call is TRBV11-2, the J call TRBJ2-5; no definite D call. Germline-derived CDR1 and CDR2 are SGHAT and FQNNGV. V lost 5 bases, J lost 1 base, and 11 bases lay in between. The CDR3 runs 14 residues.

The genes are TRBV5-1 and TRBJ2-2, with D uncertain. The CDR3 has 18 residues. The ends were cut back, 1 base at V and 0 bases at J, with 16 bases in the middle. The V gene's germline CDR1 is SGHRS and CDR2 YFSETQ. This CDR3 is CASSLNWVAASNTGELFF. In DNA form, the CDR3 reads TGCGCCAGCAGCTTGAATTGGGTCGCGGCGTCGAACACCGGGGAGCTGTTTTTT.

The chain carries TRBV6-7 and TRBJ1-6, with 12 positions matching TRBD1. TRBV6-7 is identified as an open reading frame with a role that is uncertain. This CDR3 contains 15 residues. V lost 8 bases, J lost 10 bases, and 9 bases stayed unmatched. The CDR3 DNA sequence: TGTGCCAGCCGGGACAGGGGGCTTTGGGACTCACCCCTCCACTTT. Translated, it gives CASRDRGLWDSPLHF.

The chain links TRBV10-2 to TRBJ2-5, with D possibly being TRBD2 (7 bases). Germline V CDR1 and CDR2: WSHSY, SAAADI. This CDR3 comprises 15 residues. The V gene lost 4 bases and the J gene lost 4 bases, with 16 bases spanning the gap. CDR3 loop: CASSGEGGLIETQYF. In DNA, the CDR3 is TGCGCCAGCAGTGGCGAGGGGGGGCTGATAGAGACCCAGTACTTC.

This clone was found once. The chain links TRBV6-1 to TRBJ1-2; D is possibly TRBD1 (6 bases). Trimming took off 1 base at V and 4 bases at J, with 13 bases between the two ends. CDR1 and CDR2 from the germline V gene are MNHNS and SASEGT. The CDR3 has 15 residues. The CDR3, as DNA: TGTGCCAGCAGTGAAGTGGTCAGGGGTACCTATGGCTACACCTTC. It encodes CASSEVVRGTYGYTF.

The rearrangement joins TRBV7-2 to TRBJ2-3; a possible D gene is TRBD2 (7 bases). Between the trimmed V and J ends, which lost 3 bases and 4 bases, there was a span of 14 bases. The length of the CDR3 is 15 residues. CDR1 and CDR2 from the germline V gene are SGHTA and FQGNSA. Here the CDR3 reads CASSFSRGPADTQYF. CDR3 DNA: TGTGCCAGCAGCTTTTCGCGGGGGCCAGCAGATACGCAGTATTTT. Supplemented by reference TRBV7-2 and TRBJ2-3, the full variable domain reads GAGVSQSPSNKVTEKGKDVELRCDPISGHTALYWYRQSLGQGLEFLIYFQGNSAPDKSGLPSDRFSAERTGGSVSTLTIQRTQQEDSAVYLCASSFSRGPADTQYFGPGTRLTVL.